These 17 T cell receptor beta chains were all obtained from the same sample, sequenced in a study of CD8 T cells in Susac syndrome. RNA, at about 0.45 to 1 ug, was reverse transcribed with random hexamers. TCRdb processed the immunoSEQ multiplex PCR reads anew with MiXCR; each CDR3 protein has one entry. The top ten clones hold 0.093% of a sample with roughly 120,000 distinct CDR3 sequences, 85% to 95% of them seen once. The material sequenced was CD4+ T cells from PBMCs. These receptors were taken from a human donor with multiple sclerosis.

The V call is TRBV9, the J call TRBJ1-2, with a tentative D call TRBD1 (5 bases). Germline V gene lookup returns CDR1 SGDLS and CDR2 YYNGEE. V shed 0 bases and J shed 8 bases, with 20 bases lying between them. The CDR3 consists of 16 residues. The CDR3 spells CASSVATGRAHDGYTF. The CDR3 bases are TGTGCCAGCAGCGTAGCTACTGGCAGGGCTCACGACGGCTACACCTTC.

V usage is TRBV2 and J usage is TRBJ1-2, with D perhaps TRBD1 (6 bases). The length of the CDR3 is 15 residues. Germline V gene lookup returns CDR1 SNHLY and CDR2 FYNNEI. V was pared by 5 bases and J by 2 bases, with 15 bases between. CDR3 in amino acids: CASSNPGHLNYGYTF. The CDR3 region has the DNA TGTGCCAGCAGTAACCCGGGACACCTGAACTATGGCTACACCTTC.

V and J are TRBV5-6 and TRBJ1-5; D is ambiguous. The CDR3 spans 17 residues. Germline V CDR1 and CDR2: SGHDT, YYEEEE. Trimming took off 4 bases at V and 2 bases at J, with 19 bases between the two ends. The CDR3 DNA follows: TGTGCCAGCAGCCTGATGGTGGTTGGCGGTGGCAATCAGCCCCAGCATTTT. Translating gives CASSLMVVGGGNQPQHF.

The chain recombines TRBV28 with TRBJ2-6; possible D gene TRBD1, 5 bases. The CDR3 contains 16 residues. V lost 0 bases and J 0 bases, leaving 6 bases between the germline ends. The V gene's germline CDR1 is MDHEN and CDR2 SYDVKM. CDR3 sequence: CASSLWDTSGANVLTF. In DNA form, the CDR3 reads TGTGCCAGCAGTTTATGGGACACCTCTGGGGCCAACGTCCTGACTTTC.

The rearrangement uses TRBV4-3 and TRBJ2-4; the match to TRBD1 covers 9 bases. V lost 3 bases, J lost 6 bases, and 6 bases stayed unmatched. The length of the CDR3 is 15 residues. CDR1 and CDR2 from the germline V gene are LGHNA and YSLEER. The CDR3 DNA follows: TGCGCCAGCAGCCAGACAGACAGGGGGGTAAACATTCAGTACTTC. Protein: CASSQTDRGVNIQYF.

CDR3 sequence reads: CASRNTGIQETQYF. The CDR3 bases are TGTGCCAGTAGGAACACGGGGATCCAAGAGACCCAGTACTTC. The V and J genes are TRBV19 and TRBJ2-5, with D perhaps TRBD2 (5 bases). This CDR3 is 14 amino acids long. V lost 6 bases, J lost 1 base, and 12 bases lay in between. The germline CDR1 and CDR2 sequences are LNHDA and SQIVND (reference sequence).

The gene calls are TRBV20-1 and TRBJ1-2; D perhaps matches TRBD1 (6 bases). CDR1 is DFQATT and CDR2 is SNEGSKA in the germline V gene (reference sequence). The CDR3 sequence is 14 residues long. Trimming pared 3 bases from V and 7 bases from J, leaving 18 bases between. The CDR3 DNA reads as TGCAGTGCTAGTGATCCCGCGGGGGCAGTTGGCTACACCTTC. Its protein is CSASDPAGAVGYTF.

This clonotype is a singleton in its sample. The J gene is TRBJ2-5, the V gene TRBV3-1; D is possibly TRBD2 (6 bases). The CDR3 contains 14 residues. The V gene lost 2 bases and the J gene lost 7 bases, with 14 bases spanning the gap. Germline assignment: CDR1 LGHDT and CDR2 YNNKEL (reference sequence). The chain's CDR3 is CASSQRDFGGTQYF. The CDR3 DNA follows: TGTGCCAGCAGCCAACGGGACTTCGGGGGGACCCAGTACTTC.

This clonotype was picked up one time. The CDR3 here is CASSLVLDTGELFF. CDR3 nucleotides: TGCGCCAGCAGCTTGGTTCTGGACACCGGGGAGCTGTTTTTT. The chain employs TRBV5-1 and TRBJ2-2, with no clear D. Germline loops: CDR1 SGHRS, CDR2 YFSETQ. The germline V and J ends were trimmed by 0 bases and 3 bases, with 6 bases remaining between them. The CDR3 extends over 14 amino acids.

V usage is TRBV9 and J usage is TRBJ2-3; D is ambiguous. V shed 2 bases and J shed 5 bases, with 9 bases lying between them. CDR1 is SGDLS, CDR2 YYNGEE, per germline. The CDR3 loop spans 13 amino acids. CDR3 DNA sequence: TGTGCCAGCAGCGTCAAACCCGGAGATACGCAGTATTTT. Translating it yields CASSVKPGDTQYF.

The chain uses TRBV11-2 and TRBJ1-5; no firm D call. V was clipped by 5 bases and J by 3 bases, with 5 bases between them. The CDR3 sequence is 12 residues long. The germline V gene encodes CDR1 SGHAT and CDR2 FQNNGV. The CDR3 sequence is CASSRTNQPQHF. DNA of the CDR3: TGTGCCAGCAGCCGTACCAATCAGCCCCAGCATTTT. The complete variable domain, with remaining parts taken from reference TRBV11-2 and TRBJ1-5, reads EAGVAQSPRYKIIEKRQSVAFWCNPISGHATLYWYQQILGQGPKLLIQFQNNGVVDDSQLPKDRFSAERLKGVDSTLKIQPAKLEDSAVYLCASSRTNQPQHFGDGTRLSIL.

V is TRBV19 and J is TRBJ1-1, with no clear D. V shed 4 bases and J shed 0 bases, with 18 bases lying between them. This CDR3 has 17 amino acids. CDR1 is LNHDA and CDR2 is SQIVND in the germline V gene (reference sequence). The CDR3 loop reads CASSTSGPSTLNTEAFF. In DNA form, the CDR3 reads TGTGCCAGTAGTACTTCCGGGCCTTCAACTTTGAACACTGAAGCTTTCTTT.

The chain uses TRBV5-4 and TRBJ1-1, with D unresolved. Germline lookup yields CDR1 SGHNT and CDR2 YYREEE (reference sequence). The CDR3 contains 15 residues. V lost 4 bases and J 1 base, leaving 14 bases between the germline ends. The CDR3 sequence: CASSAYGGSNTEAFF. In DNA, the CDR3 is TGTGCCAGCAGCGCCTACGGAGGGTCGAACACTGAAGCTTTCTTT.

CDR3 nucleotides: TGTGCCAGCAGAGTTGACAGGGCCATTCTTATATCTGGAAACACCATATATTTT. It yields the protein CASRVDRAILISGNTIYF. V gene TRBV28 combines with J gene TRBJ1-3; 7 bases fit TRBD1. V was clipped by 6 bases and J by 1 base; unmatched bases: 15. The germline V gene has CDR1 MDHEN and CDR2 SYDVKM. This CDR3 is 18 amino acids long.

The CDR3 region has the DNA TGTGCCAGCAGCTTAACAGGGGGCGCTGAGACCCAGTACTTC. It is translated as CASSLTGGAETQYF. The genes are TRBV7-2 and TRBJ2-5, with TRBD1 matching over 9 bases. Germline V gene data show CDR1 as SGHTA and CDR2 as FQGNSA. CDR3 size: 14 residues. With 2 bases clipped from V and 5 bases from J, the junction kept 3 bases outside the gene matches.

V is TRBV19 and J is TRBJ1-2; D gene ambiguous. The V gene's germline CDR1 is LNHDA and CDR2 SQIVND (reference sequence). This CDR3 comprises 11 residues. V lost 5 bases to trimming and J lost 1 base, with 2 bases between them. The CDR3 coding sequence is TGTGCCAGTAGTCATAACTATGGCTACACCTTC. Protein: CASSHNYGYTF.

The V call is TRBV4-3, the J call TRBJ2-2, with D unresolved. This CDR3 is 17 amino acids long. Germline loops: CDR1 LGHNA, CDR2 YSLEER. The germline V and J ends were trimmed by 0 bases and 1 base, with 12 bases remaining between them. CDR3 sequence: CASSQDRVGQNTGELFF. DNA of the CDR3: TGCGCCAGCAGCCAAGATCGGGTTGGGCAGAACACCGGGGAGCTGTTTTTT.